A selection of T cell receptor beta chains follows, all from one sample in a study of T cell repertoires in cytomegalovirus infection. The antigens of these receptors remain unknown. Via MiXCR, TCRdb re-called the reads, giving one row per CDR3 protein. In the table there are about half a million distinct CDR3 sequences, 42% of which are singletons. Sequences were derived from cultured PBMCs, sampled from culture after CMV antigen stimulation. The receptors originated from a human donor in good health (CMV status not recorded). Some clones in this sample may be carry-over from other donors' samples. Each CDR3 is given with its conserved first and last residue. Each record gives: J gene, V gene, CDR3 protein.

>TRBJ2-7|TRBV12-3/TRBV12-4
CASSFSGLETPPEQYF
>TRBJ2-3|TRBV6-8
CASTNRQGDTQYF
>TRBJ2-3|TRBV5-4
CASNRLAGVNTDTQYF
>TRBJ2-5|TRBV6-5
CASSYSNRLKTQYF
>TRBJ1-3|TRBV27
CASSLLAGNTIYF
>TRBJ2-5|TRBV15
CATSRDLRETQYF
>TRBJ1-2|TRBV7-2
CASSTQSGPRGGYTF
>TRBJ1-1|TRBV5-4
CASSSGQGAEAFF
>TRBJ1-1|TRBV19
CASSSKDRGNTEAFF
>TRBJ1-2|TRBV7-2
CASSSGGGSYGYTF
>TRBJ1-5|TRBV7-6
CASSFGGHESGQPQHF
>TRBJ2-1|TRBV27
CASRGYRRSYNEQFF
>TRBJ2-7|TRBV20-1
CSAWDRGDEQYF
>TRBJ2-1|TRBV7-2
CASSFSTGQGFGEQFF
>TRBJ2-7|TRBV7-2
CASSRSAGGEQYF
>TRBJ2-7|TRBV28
CASDGRGSTYEQYF
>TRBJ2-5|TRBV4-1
CASSQVQLGPQETQYF
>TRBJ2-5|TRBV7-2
CASSLAHGTPWETQYF
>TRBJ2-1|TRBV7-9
CASSLAGRDEQFF
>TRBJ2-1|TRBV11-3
CASSAAPGAEQFF